The present T cell receptor (beta chain) was sequenced within a study of response to subunit inactivated influenza vaccine. CDR1 and CDR2 from the germline V gene are SGHRS and YFSETQ. The V gene lost 4 bases and the J gene lost 2 bases, with 17 bases spanning the gap. The CDR3 runs 16 residues. Overall study results and limits: Few new T cells, the authors suggested, are recruited by each seasonal influenza vaccination.

MiXCR, run by TCRdb on the RT-PCR reads, gives a single entry per CDR3 protein. The sample gives about 620,000 distinct CDR3 sequences, 12% of which show up once; 10% to 13% is in the top ten. A note on this clonotype: What it binds is unknown.

The gene calls are TRBV5-1 and TRBJ2-3; D might be TRBD2 (5 bases). The TCR sequence derives from a man aged 50 to 59 who received an inactivated influenza vaccine. Sequenced here: PBMCs from blood, sampled on the day of vaccination. CDR3 protein: CASSVGRGHDTDTQYF. The CDR3 DNA sequence: TGCGCCAGCAGCGTGGGCCGGGGTCACGACACAGATACGCAGTATTTT.